This T cell receptor (beta chain) was identified during a study of spatial heterogeneity in lung cancer. Study information: Beta-chain sequences were consistently detected more often than alpha-chain sequences. The average count in raw reads for each unique TCR and UMI combination exceeded 9.5 appearances.

General study points: In blood, ubiquitous expanded tumor TCRs appeared more at resection than follow-up.

The time point denotes: sample taken at primary tumor resection. TCRs were sequenced from unsorted whole RNA of tumor, nontumor lung or PBMC. Untreated early-stage non-small cell lung cancer patients, 70 to 85 in total, were the donors. A few counts support this clonotype. Its antigen is not identified. TCRdb reprocessed the 5' RACE reads with MiXCR, giving one entry per CDR3 protein. The sample lists over a thousand distinct CDR3 sequences, roughly 24% occurring once. From germline, CDR1 is SGHTA and CDR2 FQGTGA. V dropped 1 base and J dropped 3 bases, with 11 bases sitting between them. This CDR3 spans 15 amino acids.

The sequence derives from a male donor with early-stage non-small cell lung cancer. V gene TRBV7-3 combines with J gene TRBJ2-3; a weak D match, TRBD1 (5 bases). The sequenced sample was PBMCs, obtained at surgery. The CDR3 reads CASSLNAGRTDTQYF. CDR3 bases: TGTGCCAGCAGCTTAAATGCAGGGCGTACAGATACGCAGTATTTT.